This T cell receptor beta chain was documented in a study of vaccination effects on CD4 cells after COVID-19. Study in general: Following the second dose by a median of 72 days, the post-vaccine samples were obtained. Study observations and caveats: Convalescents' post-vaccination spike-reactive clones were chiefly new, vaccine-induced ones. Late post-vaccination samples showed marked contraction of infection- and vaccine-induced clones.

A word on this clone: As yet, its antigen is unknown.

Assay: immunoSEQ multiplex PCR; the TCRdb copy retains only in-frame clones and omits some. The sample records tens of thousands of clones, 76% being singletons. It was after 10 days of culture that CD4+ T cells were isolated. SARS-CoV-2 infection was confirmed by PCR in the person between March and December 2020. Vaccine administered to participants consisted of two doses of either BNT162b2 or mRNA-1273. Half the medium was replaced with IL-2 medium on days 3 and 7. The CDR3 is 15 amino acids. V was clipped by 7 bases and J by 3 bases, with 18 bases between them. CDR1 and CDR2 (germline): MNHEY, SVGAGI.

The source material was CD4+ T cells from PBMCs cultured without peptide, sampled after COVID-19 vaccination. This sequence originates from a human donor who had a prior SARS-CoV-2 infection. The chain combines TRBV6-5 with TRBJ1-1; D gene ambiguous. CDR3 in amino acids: CASTYNLLGDTEAFF. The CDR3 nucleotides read TGTGCCAGCACCTATAACCTTCTAGGAGACACTGAAGCTTTCTTT.